This TCR beta chain was sequenced in a study of blood T cell repertoires in COVID-19. V was pared by 6 bases and J by 4 bases, with 15 bases of the junction left unmatched. Germline CDR1 and CDR2: DFQATT and SNEGSKA (reference sequence). This CDR3 region has 16 residues. Per the study methods: Reference gene primers were amplified, and this amplification served to estimate nucleated cell counts. Method: immunoSEQ multiplex PCR; TCRdb's copy keeps in-frame clones and lacks some. Clonal size and the V and J genes are those of that table, whereas D and trimming came from the DNA. The table includes approximately 190,000 clones, 80% to 85% detected once.

Source material: peripheral blood. J is TRBJ2-5 and V is TRBV20-1; 9 bases align to TRBD2. The sequence was collected from a woman between 40 and 50 years old with acute or convalescent COVID-19. The CDR3 DNA reads TGCAGTGCCAGTAGGCTAGCGGGAAGGGATTCAGAGACCCAGTACTTC. Its protein product is CSASRLAGRDSETQYF.